One TCR beta chain is described in this entry. Its cognate antigen is unknown. The ends lost 6 bases at V and 0 bases at J; junction bases unmatched: 6. Germline values: CDR1 MDHEN, CDR2 SYDVKM. The CDR3 sequence is 18 residues long. This entry belongs to a study of cytomegalovirus exposure and HLA in healthy donors. Study-level results: Sequencing likely caused a cluster of highly shared sequence variants.

60 Vbeta and 13 Jbeta primers were used in PCR. The protocol was immunoSEQ multiplex PCR, while the TCRdb copy is restricted to in-frame clones and leaves out a portion. Among 150,000 to 200,000 clones listed, around 87% were seen once. The receptor's source is a boy younger than 10 in good health and CMV-seronegative. The chain uses TRBV28 and TRBJ2-4; 15 nucleotides line up with TRBD2. The sequencing sample was made of PBMCs. As DNA, the CDR3 is TGTGCCAGCAGCTCCGGACTAGCGGGAGGGGTAGCCAAAAACATTCAGTACTTC. Its translation: CASSSGLAGGVAKNIQYF.